A selection of T cell receptor beta chains follows, all from one sample in a study of control samples from healthy donors and cancer patients. TCRdb's table, derived via immunoSEQ multiplex PCR, lists solely in-frame clones and lacks some. The sample gives some 96,000 clones, 93% of which show up once; around 8.5% is in the top ten. Material: blood. These receptors were collected from a man younger than 35 in good health. The CDR3 runs from the conserved cysteine through the conserved F or W. The size of a clone is reported for some rows only, either as once, few or many, or as a class for expanded clones.

j_call | clone_size | v_call | cdr3_length | cdr3_aa
TRBJ1-2 | . | TRBV3-1/TRBV3-2 | 16 | CASSQGSGGWGRGYTF
TRBJ1-5 | . | TRBV28 | 15 | CASSFNPGGPKPQHF
TRBJ2-1 | . | TRBV10-3 | 17 | CAISEIESGQGNNEQFF
TRBJ2-1 | . | TRBV29-1 | 11 | CSVHRQGEQFF
TRBJ2-2 | . | TRBV5-1 | 19 | CASSLSPLAGGLRGGELFF
TRBJ1-1 | once | TRBV19 | 16 | CASSPRTGVWNTEAFF
TRBJ2-5 | . | TRBV10-2 | 15 | CASSETQVVQETQYF
TRBJ2-2 | . | TRBV6-1 | 17 | CASSDNRGAVGTGELFF
TRBJ2-2 | once | TRBV24-1 | 15 | CATSGGDVNTGELFF
TRBJ2-1 | . | TRBV5-1 | 15 | CASKLGGYSYNEQFF
TRBJ2-7 | . | TRBV11-2 | 13 | CASSSVRSYEQYF
TRBJ1-2 | . | TRBV2 | 13 | CASSEGPRNGYTF
TRBJ2-7 | . | TRBV27 | 16 | CASSLTTGLMDYEQYF
TRBJ1-2 | . | TRBV7-2 | 15 | CASSLGSGVVYGYTF
TRBJ1-1 | . | TRBV5-1 | 16 | CASSLNPTGGNTEAFF
TRBJ1-5 | once | TRBV7-9 | 15 | CASSEIGSSNQPQHF
TRBJ2-3 | few | TRBV30 | 16 | CAWSALTSGGADTQYF
TRBJ2-7 | . | TRBV12-3/TRBV12-4 | 13 | CASKTVNTYEQYF
TRBJ1-5 | . | TRBV27 | 14 | CATGTRDSAEPQHF
TRBJ1-1 | . | TRBV7-6 | 15 | CASSNRGGGGTEAFF
TRBJ2-1 | . | TRBV6-1 | 16 | CASSELKLGSYNEQFF
TRBJ1-1 | . | TRBV5-1 | 16 | CASSLDSGTGGTEAFF
TRBJ2-7 | once | TRBV11-2 | 15 | CASSLAWDSSYEQYF
TRBJ2-5 | . | TRBV7-2 | 13 | CASSLGSQETQYF
TRBJ2-1 | . | TRBV14 | 18 | CASSREKPGQGLRNEQFF
TRBJ1-5 | . | TRBV30 | 14 | CAWSGGTGRQPQHF